This TCR beta chain was captured by sequencing in a study of Ad26.COV2.S vaccination and SARS-CoV-2 variants. Study-wide results and caveats: Analyses of TCR breadth and depth may have underestimated total T cell responses. Among vaccine recipients, spike-specific TCR breadth exceeded that of placebo recipients. Recipients of vaccine and of placebo showed similar breadth of their non-spike TCR repertoires. Considerable breadth of spike-specific CD8+ and CD4+ T cell responses has reportedly been documented following vaccination.

For this clone: Antigen unknown.

This CDR3 contains 14 residues. The V and J ends lost 5 bases and 7 bases, in that order; junction bases with no gene match: 9. The V gene's germline CDR1 is SGHTA and CDR2 FQGTGA. Sequenced by immunoSEQ multiplex PCR; TCRdb stores in-frame clones only, minus some. The sample shows approximately 400,000 clones, approximately 90% of them seen only once. The chain couples TRBV7-3 to TRBJ2-3; 7 bases map to TRBD2. The receptor comes from a human donor who had recovered from COVID-19. Here the sequenced sample was peripheral blood, taken after recovery from COVID-19. The CDR3 spells CASSLTAAGHTQYF. CDR3 DNA sequence: TGTGCCAGCAGCCTCACTGCAGCGGGGCATACGCAGTATTTT.